A single sample is the source of the 6 T cell receptor beta chains below, sequenced in a study of cytomegalovirus exposure and HLA in healthy donors. PCR amplification relied on 60 Vbeta primers (plus 13 Jbeta primers). The protocol was immunoSEQ multiplex PCR, while the TCRdb copy is restricted to in-frame clones and leaves out a portion. Here the sample spans almost 80,000 clones, 67% being singletons. Sequenced input: PBMCs. These TCRs come from a woman aged 45-65 years in good health and CMV-seropositive.

The J gene is TRBJ2-5, the V gene TRBV11-2; 8 nucleotides agree with TRBD2. CDR1 SGHAT and CDR2 FQNNGV come from the germline V gene. This CDR3 is 15 amino acids long. V lost 5 bases and J lost 2; bases outside the gene matches: 7. CDR3 loop: CASSPPGLAQETQYF. The CDR3 DNA is TGTGCCAGCAGCCCGCCCGGACTAGCACAAGAGACCCAGTACTTC.

This rearrangement joins TRBV5-4 to TRBJ2-3; 8 bases fit TRBD2. Trimming at V came to 7 bases and at J to 2 bases, leaving 3 bases not matched to a gene. The germline V gene has CDR1 SGHNT and CDR2 YYREEE (reference sequence). The CDR3 runs 13 residues. CDR3 protein: CASGGGTTDTQYF. Here the CDR3 DNA reads TGTGCCAGCGGCGGGGGGACCACAGATACGCAGTATTTT.

V is TRBV5-1 and J is TRBJ1-1, with a possible D match to TRBD1 (5 bases). There are 11 residues in the CDR3. Germline CDR1 SGHRS, CDR2 YFSETQ. Trimming stripped 0 bases from V and 8 bases from J, with 5 bases between. The DNA of the CDR3 is TGCGCCAGCAGCTTGGGGGGCGAAGCTTTCTTT. Amino acids: CASSLGGEAFF. The whole variable domain, filled in from reference TRBV5-1 and TRBJ1-1, reads KAGVTQTPRYLIKTRGQQVTLSCSPISGHRSVSWYQQTPGQGLQFLFEYFSETQRNKGNFPGRFSGRQFSNSRSEMNVSTLELGDSALYLCASSLGGEAFFGQGTRLTVV.

This clone appeared a few times. This sequence joins TRBV25-1 and TRBJ1-2; D gene uncertain. The ends were cut back, 1 base at V and 5 bases at J, with 8 bases in the middle. Germline V gene sequence: CDR1 MGHDK, CDR2 SYGVNS. The CDR3 runs to 13 residues. The CDR3 loop is CASSESFGYGYTF. In nucleotides, the CDR3 is TGTGCCAGCAGTGAATCATTCGGGTATGGCTACACCTTC.

The chain uses TRBV11-2 and TRBJ1-4; TRBD1 matches at 7 bases. The germline CDR1 and CDR2 sequences are SGHAT and FQNNGV. Losses at the gene ends were 3 bases for V and 4 bases for J; bases not matched to a gene: 8. This CDR3 has 16 amino acids. As DNA, the CDR3 is TGTGCCAGCAGCTTTGGACTCGGGACAGTTAATGAAAAACTGTTTTTT. Its translation: CASSFGLGTVNEKLFF.

This chain uses TRBV6-5 with TRBJ2-7, with 8 bases fitting TRBD1. This CDR3 is built from 15 residues. With V trimmed by 5 bases and J by 2 bases, 8 bases remained unmatched. The V gene's germline CDR1 is MNHEY and CDR2 SVGAGI. This CDR3 reads CASSLEGTGPYEQYF. DNA for the CDR3: TGTGCCAGCAGTCTTGAAGGGACAGGTCCCTACGAGCAGTACTTC.